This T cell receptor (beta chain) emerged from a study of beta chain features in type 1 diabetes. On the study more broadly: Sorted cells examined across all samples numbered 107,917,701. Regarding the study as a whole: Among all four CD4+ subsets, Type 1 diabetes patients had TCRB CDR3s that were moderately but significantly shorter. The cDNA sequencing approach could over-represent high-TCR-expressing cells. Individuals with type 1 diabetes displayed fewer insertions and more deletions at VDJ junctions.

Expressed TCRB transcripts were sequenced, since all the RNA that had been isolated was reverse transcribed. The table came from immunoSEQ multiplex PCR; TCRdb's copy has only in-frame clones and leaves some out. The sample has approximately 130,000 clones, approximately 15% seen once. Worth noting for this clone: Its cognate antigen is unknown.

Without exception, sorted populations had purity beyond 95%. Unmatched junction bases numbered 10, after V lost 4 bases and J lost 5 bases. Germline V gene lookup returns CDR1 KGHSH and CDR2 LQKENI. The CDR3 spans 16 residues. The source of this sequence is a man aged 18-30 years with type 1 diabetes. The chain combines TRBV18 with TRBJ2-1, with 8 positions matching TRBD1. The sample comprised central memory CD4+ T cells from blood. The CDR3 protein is CASSHEQGGTHNEQFF. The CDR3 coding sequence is TGTGCCAGCTCACATGAACAGGGGGGAACCCACAATGAGCAGTTCTTC.